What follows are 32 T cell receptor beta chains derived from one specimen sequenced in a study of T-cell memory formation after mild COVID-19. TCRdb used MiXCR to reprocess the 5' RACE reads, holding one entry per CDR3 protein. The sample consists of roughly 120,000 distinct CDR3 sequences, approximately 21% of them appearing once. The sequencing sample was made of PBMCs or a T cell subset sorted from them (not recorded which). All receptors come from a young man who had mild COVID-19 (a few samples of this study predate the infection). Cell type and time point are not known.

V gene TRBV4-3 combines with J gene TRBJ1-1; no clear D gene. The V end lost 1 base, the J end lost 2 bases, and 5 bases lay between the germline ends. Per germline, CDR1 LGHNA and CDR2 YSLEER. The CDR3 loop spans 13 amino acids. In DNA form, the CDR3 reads TGCGCCAGCAGCCAAGTGGACAACACTGAAGCTTTCTTT. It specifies CASSQVDNTEAFF.

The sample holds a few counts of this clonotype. The CDR3 DNA reads as TGTGCCTCGGGCAGGGGGCACAATGAGCAGTTCTTC. Amino acids: CASGRGHNEQFF. V usage is TRBV27 and J usage is TRBJ2-1; 8 positions match TRBD1. V trimming: 11 bases; J trimming: 5 bases; junction bases outside the gene matches: 5. The V gene's germline CDR1 is MNHEY and CDR2 SMNVEV (reference sequence). This CDR3 spans 12 amino acids.

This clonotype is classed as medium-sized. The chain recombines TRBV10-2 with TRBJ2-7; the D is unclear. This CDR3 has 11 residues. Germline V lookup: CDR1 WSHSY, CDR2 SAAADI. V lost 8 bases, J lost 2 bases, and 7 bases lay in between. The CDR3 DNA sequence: TGCGCCAGCGGGTCCCCCTACGAGCAGTACTTC. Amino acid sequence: CASGSPYEQYF.

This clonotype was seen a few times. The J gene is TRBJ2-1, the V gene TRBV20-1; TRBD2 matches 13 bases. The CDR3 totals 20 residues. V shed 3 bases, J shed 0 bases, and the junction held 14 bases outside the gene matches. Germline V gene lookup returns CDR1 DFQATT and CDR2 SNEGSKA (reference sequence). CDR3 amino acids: CSASRPGGLAGSHSYNEQFF. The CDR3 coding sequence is TGCAGTGCTAGTCGACCAGGGGGACTAGCGGGGTCCCACTCCTACAATGAGCAGTTCTTC.

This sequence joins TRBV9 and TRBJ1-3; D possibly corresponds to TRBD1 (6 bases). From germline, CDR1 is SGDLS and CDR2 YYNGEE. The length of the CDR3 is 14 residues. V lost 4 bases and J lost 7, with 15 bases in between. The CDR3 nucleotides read TGTGCCAGCAGCCTTAGTGGGGGCTCCAACACCATATATTTT. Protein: CASSLSGGSNTIYF.

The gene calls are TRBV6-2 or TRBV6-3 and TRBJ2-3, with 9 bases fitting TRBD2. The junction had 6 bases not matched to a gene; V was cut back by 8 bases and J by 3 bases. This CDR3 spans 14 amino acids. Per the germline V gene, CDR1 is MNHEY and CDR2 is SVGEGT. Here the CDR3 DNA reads TGTGCCAGCGGTCTAGCGGGGCGAACAGATACGCAGTATTTT. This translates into CASGLAGRTDTQYF.

The CDR3 sequence: CASTPGGTSTDTQYF. As DNA, the CDR3 is TGTGCCAGCACCCCCGGAGGGACTAGCACAGATACGCAGTATTTT. The chain recombines TRBV27 with TRBJ2-3, with a tentative D call TRBD2 (6 bases). Germline CDR1 reads MNHEY; CDR2 reads SMNVEV (reference sequence). The CDR3 totals 15 residues. V lost 7 bases to trimming and J lost 0 bases, with 14 bases between them.

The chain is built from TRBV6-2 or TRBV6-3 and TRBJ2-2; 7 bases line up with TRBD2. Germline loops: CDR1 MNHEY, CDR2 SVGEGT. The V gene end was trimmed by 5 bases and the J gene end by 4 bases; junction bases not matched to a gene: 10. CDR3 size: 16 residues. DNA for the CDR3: TGTGCCAGCAGTCCGCGGACTAGTCTGGGCACCGGGGAGCTGTTTTTT. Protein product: CASSPRTSLGTGELFF.

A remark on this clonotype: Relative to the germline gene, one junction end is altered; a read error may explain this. CDR3 region: CASRVPQGSTGRGNTF. In DNA form, the CDR3 reads TGTGCCAGCAGGGTACCCCAGGGGAGTACAGGGCGTGGCAACACCTTC. The chain has TRBV2 and TRBJ1-2; possible D gene TRBD1, 6 bases. Per the germline V gene, CDR1 is SNHLY and CDR2 is FYNNEI. There are 16 residues in the CDR3.

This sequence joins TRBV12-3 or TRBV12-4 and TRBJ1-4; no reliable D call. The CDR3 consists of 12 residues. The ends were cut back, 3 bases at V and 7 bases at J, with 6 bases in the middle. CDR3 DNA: TGTGCCAGCAGTTTTTTAGGTGAAAAACTGTTTTTT. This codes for CASSFLGEKLFF.

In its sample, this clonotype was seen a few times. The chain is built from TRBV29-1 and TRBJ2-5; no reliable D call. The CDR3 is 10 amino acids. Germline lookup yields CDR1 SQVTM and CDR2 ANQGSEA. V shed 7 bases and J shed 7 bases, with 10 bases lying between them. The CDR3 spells CSGEDGTQYF. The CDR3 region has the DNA TGCAGCGGCGAAGACGGGACCCAGTACTTC.

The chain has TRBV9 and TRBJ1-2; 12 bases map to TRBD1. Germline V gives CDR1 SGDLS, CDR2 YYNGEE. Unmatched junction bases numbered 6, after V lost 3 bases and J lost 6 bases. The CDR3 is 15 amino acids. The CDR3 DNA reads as TGTGCCAGCAGCGCCCCGGGACAGGGGGCGGATGGCTACACCTTC. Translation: CASSAPGQGADGYTF.

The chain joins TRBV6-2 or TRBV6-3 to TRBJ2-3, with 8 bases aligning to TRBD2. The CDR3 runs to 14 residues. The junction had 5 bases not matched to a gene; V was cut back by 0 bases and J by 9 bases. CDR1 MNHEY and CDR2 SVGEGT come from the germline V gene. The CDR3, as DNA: TGTGCCAGCAGTTACTCTGTGACTAGCGCAACGCAGTATTTT. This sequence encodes CASSYSVTSATQYF.

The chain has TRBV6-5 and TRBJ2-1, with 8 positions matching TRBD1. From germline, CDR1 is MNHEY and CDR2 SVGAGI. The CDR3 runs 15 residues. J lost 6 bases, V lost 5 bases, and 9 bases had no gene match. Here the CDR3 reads CASSPGQGSTNEQFF. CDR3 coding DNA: TGTGCCAGCAGTCCCGGACAGGGAAGTACCAATGAGCAGTTCTTC.

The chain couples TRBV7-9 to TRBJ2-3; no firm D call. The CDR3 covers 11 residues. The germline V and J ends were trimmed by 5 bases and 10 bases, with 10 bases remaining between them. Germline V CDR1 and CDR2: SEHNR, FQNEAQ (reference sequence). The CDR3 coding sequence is TGTGCCAGCAGCCCACCCATGGCGCAGTATTTT. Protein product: CASSPPMAQYF.

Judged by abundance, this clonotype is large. CDR3 amino acids: CATSRDTGGPGELFF. The CDR3 DNA reads TGTGCCACCAGCAGAGATACGGGGGGGCCCGGGGAGCTGTTTTTT. The chain links TRBV15 to TRBJ2-2; TRBD2 matches at 8 bases. The germline V gene has CDR1 LNHNV and CDR2 YYDKDF (reference sequence). The J segment lost 6 bases and the V segment lost 0 bases, leaving 3 bases of the junction unmatched. The CDR3 is 15 residues long.

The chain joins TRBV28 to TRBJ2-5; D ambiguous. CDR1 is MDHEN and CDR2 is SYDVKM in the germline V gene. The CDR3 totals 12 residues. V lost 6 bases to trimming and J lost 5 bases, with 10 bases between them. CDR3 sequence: CASSILSETQYF. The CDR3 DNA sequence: TGTGCCAGCAGCATACTCTCTGAGACCCAGTACTTC.

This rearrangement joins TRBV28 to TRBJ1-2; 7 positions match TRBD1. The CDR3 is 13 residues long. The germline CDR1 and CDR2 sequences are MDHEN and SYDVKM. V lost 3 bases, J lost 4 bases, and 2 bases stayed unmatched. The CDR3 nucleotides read TGTGCCAGCAGTTTGGGACAGACCTATGGCTACACCTTC. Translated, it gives CASSLGQTYGYTF.

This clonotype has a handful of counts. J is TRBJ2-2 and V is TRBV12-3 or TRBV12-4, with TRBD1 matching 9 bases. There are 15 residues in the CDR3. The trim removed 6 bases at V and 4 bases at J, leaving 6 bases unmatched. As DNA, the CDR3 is TGTGCCAGCAGCTTAACGGGACAGGGCACCGGGGAGCTGTTTTTT. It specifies CASSLTGQGTGELFF.

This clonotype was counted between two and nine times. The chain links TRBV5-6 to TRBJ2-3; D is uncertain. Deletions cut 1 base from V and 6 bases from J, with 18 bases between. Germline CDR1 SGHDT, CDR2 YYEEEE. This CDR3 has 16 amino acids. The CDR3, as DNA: TGTGCCAGCAGCTTGTATCTTGCCACCTTGGGTGATACGCAGTATTTT. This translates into CASSLYLATLGDTQYF.

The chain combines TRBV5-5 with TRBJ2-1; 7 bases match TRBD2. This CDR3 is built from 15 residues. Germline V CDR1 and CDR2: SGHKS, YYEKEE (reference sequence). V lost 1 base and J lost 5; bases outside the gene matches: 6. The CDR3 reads CASSLFAGADNEQFF. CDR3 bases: TGTGCCAGCAGCTTGTTTGCGGGAGCAGACAATGAGCAGTTCTTC.

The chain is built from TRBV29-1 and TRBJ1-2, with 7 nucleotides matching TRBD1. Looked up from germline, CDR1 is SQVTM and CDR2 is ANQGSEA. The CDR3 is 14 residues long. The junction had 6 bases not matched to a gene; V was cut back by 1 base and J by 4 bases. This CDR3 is CSVEAGGQPYGYTF. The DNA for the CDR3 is TGCAGCGTTGAAGCGGGGGGACAGCCCTATGGCTACACCTTC.

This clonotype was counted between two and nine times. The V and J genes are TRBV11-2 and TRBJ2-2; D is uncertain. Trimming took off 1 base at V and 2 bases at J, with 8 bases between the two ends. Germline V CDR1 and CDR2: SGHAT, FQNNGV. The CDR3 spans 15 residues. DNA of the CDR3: TGTGCCAGCAGCTTAGTCCAGGCAAACACCGGGGAGCTGTTTTTT. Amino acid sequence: CASSLVQANTGELFF. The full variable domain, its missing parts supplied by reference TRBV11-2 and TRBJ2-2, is EAGVAQSPRYKIIEKRQSVAFWCNPISGHATLYWYQQILGQGPKLLIQFQNNGVVDDSQLPKDRFSAERLKGVDSTLKIQPAKLEDSAVYLCASSLVQANTGELFFGEGSRLTVL.

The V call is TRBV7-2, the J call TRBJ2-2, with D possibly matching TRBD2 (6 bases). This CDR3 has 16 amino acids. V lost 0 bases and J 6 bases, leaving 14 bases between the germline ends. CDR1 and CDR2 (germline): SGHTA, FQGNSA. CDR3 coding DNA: TGTGCCAGCAGCTTAGCGCTGGGGACTCTCCCCGGGGAGCTGTTTTTT. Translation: CASSLALGTLPGELFF.

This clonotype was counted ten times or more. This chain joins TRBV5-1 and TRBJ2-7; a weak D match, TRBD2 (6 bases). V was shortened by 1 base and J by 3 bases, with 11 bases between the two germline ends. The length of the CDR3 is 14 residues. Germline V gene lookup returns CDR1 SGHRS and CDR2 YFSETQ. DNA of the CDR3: TGCGCCAGCAGCTTGTCATTGGGAGGCTACGAGCAGTACTTC. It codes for CASSLSLGGYEQYF.

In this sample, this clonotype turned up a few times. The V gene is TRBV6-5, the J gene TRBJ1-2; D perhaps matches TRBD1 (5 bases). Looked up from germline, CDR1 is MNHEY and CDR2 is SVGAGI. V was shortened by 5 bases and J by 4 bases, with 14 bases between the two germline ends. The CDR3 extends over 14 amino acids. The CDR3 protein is CASSNRGATYGYTF. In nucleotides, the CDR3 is TGTGCCAGCAGTAATCGAGGGGCGACCTATGGCTACACCTTC.

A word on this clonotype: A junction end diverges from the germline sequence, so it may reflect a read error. This chain's CDR3 is CAISVGFGADYGDEQFF. The CDR3 DNA is TGTGCCATCAGCGTAGGATTCGGCGCGGACTACGGCGATGAGCAGTTCTTC. This chain joins TRBV9 and TRBJ2-1; TRBD2 is a possible D gene (6 bases). The CDR3 is 17 amino acids. The germline V gene encodes CDR1 SGDLS and CDR2 YYNGEE.

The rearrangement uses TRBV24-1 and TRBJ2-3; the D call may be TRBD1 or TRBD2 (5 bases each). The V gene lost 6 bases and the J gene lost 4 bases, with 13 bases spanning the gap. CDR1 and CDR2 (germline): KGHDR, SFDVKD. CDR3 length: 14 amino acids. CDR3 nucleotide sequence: TGTGCCACCAGTCCCGGGTGGGGGTCAGATACGCAGTATTTT. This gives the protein CATSPGWGSDTQYF.

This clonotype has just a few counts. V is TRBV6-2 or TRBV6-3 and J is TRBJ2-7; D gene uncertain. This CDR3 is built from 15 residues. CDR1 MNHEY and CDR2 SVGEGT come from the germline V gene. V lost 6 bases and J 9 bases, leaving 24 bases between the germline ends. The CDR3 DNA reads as TGTGCCAGCAGCCCCCGGGTGGCGCGTGCCCGGGTGCAGTACGTC. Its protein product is CASSPRVARARVQYV.

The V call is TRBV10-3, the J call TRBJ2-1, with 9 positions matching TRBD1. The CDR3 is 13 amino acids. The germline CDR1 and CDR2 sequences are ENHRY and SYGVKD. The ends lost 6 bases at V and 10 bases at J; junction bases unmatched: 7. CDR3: CAISYDRGEEQFF. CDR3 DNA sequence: TGTGCCATCAGCTACGACAGGGGGGAAGAGCAGTTCTTC.

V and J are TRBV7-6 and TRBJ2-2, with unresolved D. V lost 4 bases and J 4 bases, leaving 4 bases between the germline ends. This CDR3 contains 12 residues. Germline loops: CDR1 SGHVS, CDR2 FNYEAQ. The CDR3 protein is CASSSSTGELFF. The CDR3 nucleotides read TGTGCCAGCAGCTCCTCCACCGGGGAGCTGTTTTTT. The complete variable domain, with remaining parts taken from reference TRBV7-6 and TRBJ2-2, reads GAGVSQSPRYKVTKRGQDVALRCDPISGHVSLYWYRQALGQGPEFLTYFNYEAQQDKSGLPNDRFSAERPEGSISTLTIQRTEQRDSAMYRCASSSSTGELFFGEGSRLTVL.

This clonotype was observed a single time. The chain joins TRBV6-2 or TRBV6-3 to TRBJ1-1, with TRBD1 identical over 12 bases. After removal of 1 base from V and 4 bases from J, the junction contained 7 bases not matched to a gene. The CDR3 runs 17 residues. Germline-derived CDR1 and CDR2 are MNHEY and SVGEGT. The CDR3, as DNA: TGTGCCAGCAGTTACTATCCGGGACAGGGGGCGGTCACTGAAGCTTTCTTT. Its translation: CASSYYPGQGAVTEAFF.